This entry features one TCR beta chain sequence. The sample originates from a study of blood T cell repertoires in COVID-19. Study in general: Researchers got acute and convalescent COVID-19 samples from the United States, Italy and Spain. PBMCs, B-cell-depleted T cells, or T cells were the source of the cDNA or gDNA that made up the material.

V was clipped by 2 bases and J by 0 bases, with 19 bases between them. This CDR3 region has 18 residues. Germline V gene sequence: CDR1 SGHKS, CDR2 YYEKEE (reference sequence). Authors' data handling: Quantification of nucleated cells was approximated via reference gene primer amplification. Sequencing used immunoSEQ multiplex PCR; TCRdb keeps in-frame clones, though not all of them. The V and J calls and clone size come from that table; D and trimming were worked out from the DNA. Of more than 100,000 clones in the sample, approximately 89% were seen once. The sequencing input was peripheral blood. This TCR was recovered from a woman older than 75 in a cohort sampled during active COVID-19. The gene calls are TRBV5-5 and TRBJ2-3, with D possibly TRBD2 on 6 matching bases. The CDR3 sequence is CASSLRWRGPSSTDTQYF. The CDR3 DNA reads as TGTGCCAGCAGCTTACGTTGGCGGGGCCCGTCTAGCACAGATACGCAGTATTTT.